These 23 T cell receptor beta chains originate from one sample sequenced in a study of naive CD8 T cells in extremely preterm neonates. Cord blood came from elective full-term cesareans at about 37-41 weeks without labor or membrane rupture. The repertoire was sequenced with immunoSEQ multiplex PCR; TCRdb's copy has only in-frame clones and lacks some. The table lists 6,500 or so clones, roughly 98% of them singletons. The sequencing sample was made of naive CD8+ T cells from cord blood. Receptor source: a newborn in good health.

This rearrangement joins TRBV23-1 to TRBJ1-2; 9 positions match TRBD1. TRBV23-1 is assigned to the ORF class and has an uncertain function. The CDR3 has 15 amino acids. The V segment lost 1 base and the J segment 2 bases; nucleotides outside the gene matches: 2. CDR3 region: CASSQLGTGNYGYTF. The CDR3, as DNA: TGCGCCAGCAGTCAATTGGGGACAGGGAACTATGGCTACACCTTC.

CDR3 coding DNA: TGTGCCAGCAGGGGACTAGCGGGAGGGCCTGGTACCGGGGAGCTGTTTTTT. Its translation is CASRGLAGGPGTGELFF. The chain couples TRBV2 to TRBJ2-2; 16 bases fit TRBD2. The CDR3 length is 17 residues. Germline V gives CDR1 SNHLY, CDR2 FYNNEI. V was clipped by 6 bases and J by 5 bases; unmatched bases: 6.

The chain employs TRBV27 and TRBJ1-1; 8 nucleotides line up with TRBD1. V gave up 2 bases and J gave up 6 bases; unmatched junction bases: 2. The CDR3 is 13 residues long. CDR1 and CDR2 from the germline V gene are MNHEY and SMNVEV (reference sequence). CDR3 coding DNA: TGTGCCAGCAGTTTAGCGACAGGGGCTGAAGCTTTCTTT. This encodes CASSLATGAEAFF.

The chain has TRBV9 and TRBJ2-1; D gene uncertain. V was pared by 1 base and J by 1 base, with 3 bases between. CDR3 length: 13 residues. The germline CDR1 and CDR2 sequences are SGDLS and YYNGEE. Here the CDR3 DNA reads TGTGCCAGCAGCGTAACATCCTACAATGAGCAGTTCTTC. Translation: CASSVTSYNEQFF.

The chain has TRBV5-1 and TRBJ1-1, with a weak D call TRBD1 (6 bases). The CDR3 sequence is 15 residues long. V dropped 2 bases and J dropped 3 bases, with 14 bases sitting between them. Germline loops: CDR1 SGHRS, CDR2 YFSETQ. This CDR3 is CASSFLGGGHTEAFF. The CDR3 region has the DNA TGCGCCAGCAGCTTCCTCGGCGGGGGGCACACTGAAGCTTTCTTT.

V and J are TRBV7-2 and TRBJ1-2; 8 nucleotides line up with TRBD1. This CDR3 has 13 residues. Losses at the gene ends were 3 bases for V and 6 bases for J; bases not matched to a gene: 3. Germline CDR1 SGHTA, CDR2 FQGNSA. The CDR3 DNA reads as TGTGCCAGCAGCTTTACAGGGGGGGATGGCTACACCTTC. Translation gives CASSFTGGDGYTF.

The V call is TRBV5-5, the J call TRBJ1-5; 7 bases are a match to TRBD1. V was clipped by 4 bases and J by 0 bases; unmatched bases: 4. The CDR3 sequence is 15 residues long. Germline loops: CDR1 SGHKS, CDR2 YYEKEE (reference sequence). The DNA for the CDR3 is TGTGCCAGCAGCCCTACAGGGGATAGCAATCAGCCCCAGCATTTT. Its translation: CASSPTGDSNQPQHF. Full variable domain (rest looked up from reference TRBV5-5 and TRBJ1-5): DAGVTQSPTHLIKTRGQQVTLRCSPISGHKSVSWYQQVLGQGPQFIFQYYEKEERGRGNFPDRFSARQFPNYSSELNVNALLLGDSALYLCASSPTGDSNQPQHFGDGTRLSIL.

V is TRBV2 and J is TRBJ2-7; no firm D call. From germline, CDR1 is SNHLY and CDR2 FYNNEI. V was trimmed by 4 bases and J by 0 bases, leaving 10 bases between them. CDR3 length: 14 residues. CDR3 amino acids: CASSVVTLSYEQYF. CDR3 nucleotide sequence: TGTGCCAGCAGTGTAGTTACTCTCTCCTACGAGCAGTACTTC.

This chain uses TRBV9 with TRBJ2-5; 10 bases are shared with TRBD2. This CDR3 is 15 amino acids long. V lost 4 bases, J lost 1 base, and 4 bases stayed unmatched. Germline values: CDR1 SGDLS, CDR2 YYNGEE. The CDR3 DNA is TGTGCCAGCAGCCTAGCGGGAGAGCCCCAAGAGACCCAGTACTTC. Amino acids: CASSLAGEPQETQYF.

This sequence joins TRBV13 and TRBJ2-7; 8 bases align to TRBD2. The J segment lost 2 bases and the V segment lost 5 bases, leaving 11 bases of the junction unmatched. Germline V gene sequence: CDR1 PRHDT, CDR2 FYEKMQ (reference sequence). The CDR3 extends over 16 amino acids. This chain's CDR3 is CASSTTLSGDPYEQYF. In nucleotides, the CDR3 is TGTGCCAGCAGCACCACCCTTAGCGGGGACCCCTACGAGCAGTACTTC.

The V and J genes are TRBV13 and TRBJ2-7; 12 nucleotides agree with TRBD1. Germline values: CDR1 PRHDT, CDR2 FYEKMQ (reference sequence). The CDR3 runs to 15 residues. After removal of 2 bases from V and 6 bases from J, the junction contained 5 bases not matched to a gene. CDR3 sequence reads: CASSLTGTGGGEQYF. CDR3 nucleotides: TGTGCCAGCAGCTTAACCGGGACAGGGGGCGGCGAGCAGTACTTC.

DNA for the CDR3: TGTGCCAGCAGTACAGTCAATCAGCCCCAGCATTTT. Translation gives CASSTVNQPQHF. This chain connects TRBV7-8 to TRBJ1-5, with D unclear. This CDR3 region has 12 residues. V dropped 6 bases and J dropped 3 bases, with 6 bases sitting between them. The germline gives CDR1 SGHVS, CDR2 FQNEAQ.

The chain is built from TRBV5-4 and TRBJ2-1; 8 bases align to TRBD2. CDR1 is SGHNT, CDR2 YYREEE, per germline (reference sequence). V lost 0 bases and J lost 10; bases outside the gene matches: 9. The CDR3 has 15 residues. The CDR3 protein is CASSLGSAGGGEQFF. CDR3 coding DNA: TGTGCCAGCAGCTTGGGGTCGGCGGGAGGAGGGGAGCAGTTCTTC.

J is TRBJ2-7 and V is TRBV5-1, with TRBD2 matching over 11 bases. The germline V gene has CDR1 SGHRS and CDR2 YFSETQ. V gave up 4 bases and J gave up 1 base; unmatched junction bases: 4. The CDR3 loop spans 15 amino acids. The CDR3, as DNA: TGCGCCAGCAGCCCGACTAGCGGGGTGTCCTACGAGCAGTACTTC. This codes for CASSPTSGVSYEQYF.

In this sample, this clone turned up once. The chain uses TRBV5-1 and TRBJ2-3, with 10 bases lining up with TRBD2. The V gene's germline CDR1 is SGHRS and CDR2 YFSETQ. The CDR3 contains 17 residues. The trim removed 4 bases at V and 0 bases at J, leaving 8 bases unmatched. The DNA of the CDR3 is TGCGCCAGCAGCCCACCTGAGCGGGGGGGCAGCACAGATACGCAGTATTTT. Translation gives CASSPPERGGSTDTQYF.

The chain carries TRBV6-5 and TRBJ1-2; D call uncertain. Per the germline V gene, CDR1 is MNHEY and CDR2 is SVGAGI. V was clipped by 6 bases and J by 6 bases, with 8 bases between them. The CDR3 length is 11 residues. The DNA for the CDR3 is TGTGCCAGCAGGTCCCCAAATGGCTACACCTTC. It is translated as CASRSPNGYTF.

The chain recombines TRBV5-3 with TRBJ1-1, with a tentative D call TRBD1 (6 bases). TRBV5-3 is classed as an ORF, of uncertain function. V lost 3 bases and J lost 1, with 7 bases in between. The CDR3 covers 13 residues. CDR3: CARSSGQNTEAFF. In DNA form, the CDR3 reads TGTGCCAGAAGCTCGGGACAGAACACTGAAGCTTTCTTT.

The V and J genes are TRBV28 and TRBJ1-5, with 7 positions matching TRBD1. The CDR3 has 16 amino acids. Looked up from germline, CDR1 is MDHEN and CDR2 is SYDVKM. The junction had 6 bases not matched to a gene; V was cut back by 3 bases and J by 1 base. For the CDR3, the DNA is TGTGCCAGCAGTTTGGTAGGGGGCGTGAGCAATCAGCCCCAGCATTTT. It is translated as CASSLVGGVSNQPQHF.

The chain recombines TRBV10-3 with TRBJ2-3; TRBD2 agrees at 9 bases. Germline V CDR1 and CDR2: ENHRY, SYGVKD. The CDR3 spans 17 residues. J lost 2 bases, V lost 8 bases, and 14 bases had no gene match. CDR3 sequence (DNA): TGTGCCATCTCTCCTAGCGGGGCCTCTACCCCCACAGATACGCAGTATTTT. Translating it yields CAISPSGASTPTDTQYF.

The chain uses TRBV28 and TRBJ2-5, with 14 nucleotides matching TRBD2. The CDR3 is 17 amino acids. Germline-derived CDR1 and CDR2 are MDHEN and SYDVKM. V shed 5 bases, J shed 5 bases, and the junction held 10 bases outside the gene matches. In DNA, the CDR3 is TGTGCCAGCAGTGCCCGACTAGCGGGAGGGCAGGCGGAGACCCAGTACTTC. Translation gives CASSARLAGGQAETQYF.

The chain combines TRBV9 with TRBJ2-5, with a tentative D call TRBD2 (6 bases). The CDR3 has 14 residues. CDR1 and CDR2 from the germline V gene are SGDLS and YYNGEE. The ends were cut back, 4 bases at V and 1 base at J, with 11 bases in the middle. The CDR3 nucleotides are TGTGCCAGCAGCAGTAGCGGTTTCCAAGAGACCCAGTACTTC. Protein product: CASSSSGFQETQYF.

As regards this clone: Other DNA sequences from this sample encode an identical CDR3 as well. V is TRBV27 and J is TRBJ2-7; 9 nucleotides agree with TRBD1. Germline CDR1 reads MNHEY; CDR2 reads SMNVEV (reference sequence). The CDR3 is 13 residues long. V lost 3 bases, J lost 5 bases, and 2 bases stayed unmatched. The CDR3 nucleotides read TGTGCCAGCAGTTTGACAGGGGGGAACGAGCAGTACTTC. Translating gives CASSLTGGNEQYF.

The chain carries TRBV5-4 and TRBJ2-3; D remains ambiguous. CDR3 length equals 13 residues. V was cut by 9 bases and J by 0 bases, with 11 bases left in between. The germline V gene encodes CDR1 SGHNT and CDR2 YYREEE (reference sequence). CDR3 DNA: TGTGCCACCCTGGGCAGTAGCACAGATACGCAGTATTTT. Protein sequence: CATLGSSTDTQYF.